This T cell receptor (beta chain) was found in a study of shared clonotypes between healthy human individuals. Positive CCR7 selection of CD45RO-negative cells yielded the naive CD8 cells, and terminally differentiated effector memory CD45RA+ cells were excluded. The sample holds one count of this clone. The protocol was immunoSEQ multiplex PCR, while the TCRdb copy is restricted to in-frame clones and leaves out a portion. The table lists fewer than 1 million clones, 96% of them singletons. This CDR3 has 15 residues. V gave up 5 bases and J gave up 3 bases; unmatched junction bases: 5. Germline lookup yields CDR1 SGHAT and CDR2 FQNNGV.

The gene calls are TRBV11-2 and TRBJ2-1; 9 bases map to TRBD1. The receptor was isolated from a man aged 30 to 39 in good health. Sequencing was performed on naive CD8+ T cells sorted from blood. The chain's CDR3 is CASSAPGQGYNEQFF. DNA for the CDR3: TGTGCCAGCAGCGCACCGGGACAGGGCTACAATGAGCAGTTCTTC.